One sample yielded the 3 T cell receptor beta chains listed below, sequenced in a study of T cell responses to AZD1222 COVID-19 vaccine. This table comes from immunoSEQ multiplex PCR, and its TCRdb copy is limited to in-frame clones, with some not included. This sample has about 130,000 clones, with roughly 90% found just once. The sample here was peripheral blood, taken on day 0 of AZD1222 vaccination. The origin of the receptors is an adult in good health.

This chain uses TRBV25-1 with TRBJ1-6, with D uncertain. Germline CDR1 MGHDK, CDR2 SYGVNS. The CDR3 contains 16 residues. Trimming took off 6 bases at V and 6 bases at J, with 18 bases between the two ends. The DNA for the CDR3 is TGTGCCAGCAGCCCCGTGGCCGGGCCATTTAATTCACCCCTCCACTTT. This sequence encodes CASSPVAGPFNSPLHF.

The chain uses TRBV3-1 (or the pseudogene TRBV3-2) and TRBJ2-7; 7 bases align to TRBD1. In germline, CDR1 is LGHDT, CDR2 YNNKEL (reference sequence). This CDR3 comprises 14 residues. V dropped 4 bases and J dropped 7; count of bases not matched to a gene: 10. The CDR3 nucleotides are TGTGCCAGCAGCCCCGAACAGGGGAAGGTTGAGCAGTACTTC. Amino acids: CASSPEQGKVEQYF.

CDR3 sequence reads: CASSQLPTDTQYF. The CDR3 DNA is TGTGCCAGCAGCCAACTACCCACAGATACGCAGTATTTT. J is TRBJ2-3 and V is TRBV14; D not resolved. This CDR3 is built from 13 residues. Per germline, CDR1 SGHDN and CDR2 FVKESK. The V end lost 2 bases, the J end lost 2 bases, and 5 bases lay between the germline ends. The full variable domain, its missing parts supplied by reference TRBV14 and TRBJ2-3, is EAGVTQFPSHSVIEKGQTVTLRCDPISGHDNLYWYRRVMGKEIKFLLHFVKESKQDESGMPNNRFLAERTGGTYSTLKVQPAELEDSGVYFCASSQLPTDTQYFGPGTRLTVL.